This T cell receptor beta chain originates from a study of blood T cell repertoires in COVID-19. This clone was counted only a few times. TCRdb's table, derived via immunoSEQ multiplex PCR, lists solely in-frame clones and lacks some. The repertoire holds around 350,000 clones, with 70% to 90% as singletons. This CDR3 comprises 12 residues. Trimming took off 1 base at V and 5 bases at J, with 7 bases between the two ends. Germline V gene sequence: CDR1 SGHRS, CDR2 YFSETQ. The source is a human donor in a cohort sampled during active COVID-19. The sample was peripheral blood. The rearrangement links TRBV5-1 to TRBJ2-7; D is perhaps TRBD2 (6 bases). The CDR3 region has the DNA TGCGCCAGCAGCTTGTGGGGGGACGAGCAGTACTTC. Protein: CASSLWGDEQYF.